The next 27 T cell receptor beta chains were all read from a single sample in a study of CD8 T cells in ankylosing spondylitis (dated by TCRdb to between 2016 and 2019). Findings and caveats that apply to the study as a whole: Blood from ankylosing spondylitis patients appeared to be characterized by a TCR beta motif composed of eight highly homologous amino acid variants.

Their antigens remain unidentified. The method was 5' RACE. Sequenced on an Illumina HiSeq 2500. TCRdb trimmed public reads at Q25 via fastp, called clones via MiXCR and kept in-frame beta chains. Merged by CDR3 protein, the rows form single entries marked with the most common genes and DNA. The sample yields 400,000 or so distinct CDR3 sequences; about 25% were counted once. Clones ranked in the top ten supply roughly 0.9% of the sample. The sample consisted of blood, either unsorted or a sorted T cell fraction (not recorded which). The receptor source for this set is a male donor with ankylosing spondylitis.

This chain's CDR3 is CARRKSGPSYNEQFF. In DNA, the CDR3 is TGTGCCAGGAGAAAATCGGGACCCTCCTACAATGAGCAGTTCTTC. The J gene is TRBJ2-1, the V gene TRBV12-3 or TRBV12-4; D may be TRBD1 or TRBD2 (5 bases each). V was shortened by 9 bases and J by 0 bases, with 15 bases between the two germline ends. The CDR3 loop spans 15 amino acids.

J is TRBJ1-1 and V is TRBV20-1; no firm D call. V was trimmed by 3 bases and J by 1 base, leaving 9 bases between them. The CDR3 has 13 residues. Germline V gene sequence: CDR1 DFQATT, CDR2 SNEGSKA (reference sequence). The CDR3 DNA sequence: TGCAGTGCTAGCAGCGGAACGAACACTGAAGCTTTCTTT. Amino acid sequence: CSASSGTNTEAFF.

The chain is built from TRBV5-1 and TRBJ2-6, with D uncertain. Germline V lookup: CDR1 SGHRS, CDR2 YFSETQ. V lost 4 bases and J 0 bases, leaving 17 bases between the germline ends. This CDR3 spans 18 amino acids. Here the CDR3 DNA reads TGCGCCAGCAGCAGATGGACGGAGATCACCTCTGGGGCCAACGTCCTGACTTTC. Encoded protein: CASSRWTEITSGANVLTF.

This clonotype showed up just a few times. The chain couples TRBV2 to TRBJ2-1; D may be TRBD1 (6 bases). Trimming left V 10 bases short and J 5 bases short, with 18 bases between. The CDR3 is made up of 14 amino acids. Germline V lookup: CDR1 SNHLY, CDR2 FYNNEI. The CDR3 is CATTPQTGHNEQFF. CDR3 in DNA: TGTGCCACAACCCCCCAAACAGGGCACAATGAGCAGTTCTTC.

The chain is built from TRBV3-1 and TRBJ2-1; weak D call: TRBD2 (5 bases). This CDR3 spans 15 amino acids. Trimming left V 3 bases short and J 3 bases short, with 12 bases between. CDR1 and CDR2 (germline): LGHDT, YNNKEL (reference sequence). The CDR3 loop is CASSQRLQNYNEQFF. The CDR3 nucleotides are TGTGCCAGCAGCCAGAGACTACAAAACTACAATGAGCAGTTCTTC.

The chain employs TRBV20-1 and TRBJ2-5; 10 bases are shared with TRBD2. Looked up from germline, CDR1 is DFQATT and CDR2 is SNEGSKA (reference sequence). This CDR3 spans 14 amino acids. V shed 4 bases, J shed 2 bases, and the junction held 4 bases outside the gene matches. The CDR3 spells CSATRTSGQETQYF. CDR3 DNA: TGCAGTGCTACCCGGACTAGCGGACAAGAGACCCAGTACTTC.

This clonotype has more than one count but fewer than ten. The rearrangement joins TRBV10-3 to TRBJ1-1; D uncertain. The V gene's germline CDR1 is ENHRY and CDR2 SYGVKD. Trimming stripped 0 bases from V and 1 base from J, with 6 bases between. The CDR3 loop spans 14 amino acids. The CDR3 DNA reads TGTGCCATCAGTGAGTCCGGCCGGAACACTGAAGCTTTCTTT. Encoded protein: CAISESGRNTEAFF.

The chain combines TRBV10-1 with TRBJ1-5; D is uncertain. CDR3 length: 13 amino acids. The germline gives CDR1 WNHNN, CDR2 SYGVQD (reference sequence). V shed 4 bases and J shed 5 bases, with 9 bases lying between them. The CDR3 DNA sequence: TGCGCCAGCAGTGGACAACTGGATCAGCCCCAGCATTTT. This codes for CASSGQLDQPQHF.

The CDR3 loop is CASSPTTGSETQYF. The CDR3 DNA follows: TGTGCCAGCAGCCCAACTACAGGGTCGGAGACCCAGTACTTC. The chain uses TRBV7-2 and TRBJ2-5; tentative D call: TRBD1 (6 bases). The CDR3 extends over 14 amino acids. With 5 bases removed from V and 5 bases from J, the gap between germline ends came to 15 bases. Germline assignment: CDR1 SGHTA and CDR2 FQGNSA.

In this sample, this clonotype turned up many times. The chain employs TRBV5-6 and TRBJ2-5, with D hard to call. The CDR3 contains 13 residues. Germline-derived CDR1 and CDR2 are SGHDT and YYEEEE. Trimming stripped 7 bases from V and 5 bases from J, with 15 bases between. The CDR3 DNA is TGTGCCAGCTGGGTAATAGCCGGGGAGACCCAGTACTTC. This encodes CASWVIAGETQYF.

This chain links TRBV20-1 with TRBJ2-1, with 8 bases fitting TRBD2. The length of the CDR3 is 15 residues. After removal of 4 bases from V and 9 bases from J, the junction contained 14 bases not matched to a gene. Looked up from germline, CDR1 is DFQATT and CDR2 is SNEGSKA (reference sequence). As DNA, the CDR3 is TGCAGTGCTACCAATCCGGGACTAGGTAGTGGTGAGCAGTTCTTC. It is translated as CSATNPGLGSGEQFF.

This clonotype occurred a few times. The chain joins TRBV7-2 to TRBJ2-5; D is uncertain. This CDR3 region has 14 residues. Germline CDR1 SGHTA, CDR2 FQGNSA. V lost 2 bases and J 3 bases, leaving 10 bases between the germline ends. This chain's CDR3 is CASSLRRYKETQYF. DNA for the CDR3: TGTGCCAGCAGCTTAAGGCGGTACAAAGAGACCCAGTACTTC.

The rearrangement uses TRBV7-2 and TRBJ1-4; D perhaps matches TRBD1 (5 bases). The germline V and J ends were trimmed by 2 bases and 3 bases, with 19 bases remaining between them. The CDR3 is 18 residues long. Germline V gene lookup returns CDR1 SGHTA and CDR2 FQGNSA. The CDR3 is CASSLRGAGVQANEKLFF. CDR3 bases: TGTGCCAGCAGCTTACGCGGGGCGGGAGTTCAGGCTAATGAAAAACTGTTTTTT.

The chain joins TRBV3-1 to TRBJ2-2; the match to TRBD1 covers 8 bases. Losses at the gene ends were 1 base for V and 1 base for J; bases not matched to a gene: 5. Germline lookup yields CDR1 LGHDT and CDR2 YNNKEL (reference sequence). The CDR3 length is 17 residues. CDR3: CASSQVSTGGNTGELFF. The CDR3 DNA follows: TGTGCCAGCAGCCAAGTATCAACAGGGGGGAACACCGGGGAGCTGTTTTTT. Filled out from reference TRBV3-1 and TRBJ2-2, the complete variable domain reads DTAVSQTPKYLVTQMGNDKSIKCEQNLGHDTMYWYKQDSKKFLKIMFSYNNKELIINETVPNRFSPKSPDKAHLNLHINSLELGDSAVYFCASSQVSTGGNTGELFFGEGSRLTVL.

This clonotype was seen only once. The V and J genes are TRBV7-8 and TRBJ2-2; no reliable D call. Germline V gives CDR1 SGHVS, CDR2 FQNEAQ. The CDR3 runs 15 residues. V dropped 2 bases and J dropped 6 bases, with 13 bases sitting between them. The CDR3 sequence: CASSLKSLSPGELFF. The CDR3 DNA reads TGTGCCAGCAGCTTAAAGTCCCTATCGCCCGGGGAGCTGTTTTTT.

The chain recombines TRBV5-1 with TRBJ2-5, with a possible D match to TRBD2 (6 bases). The V gene lost 0 bases and the J gene lost 1 base, with 7 bases spanning the gap. Germline assignment: CDR1 SGHRS and CDR2 YFSETQ. The CDR3 runs 14 residues. This chain's CDR3 is CASSLGDFQETQYF. CDR3 sequence (DNA): TGCGCCAGCAGCTTGGGGGACTTCCAAGAGACCCAGTACTTC. Variable domain in full (rest from reference TRBV5-1 and TRBJ2-5): KAGVTQTPRYLIKTRGQQVTLSCSPISGHRSVSWYQQTPGQGLQFLFEYFSETQRNKGNFPGRFSGRQFSNSRSEMNVSTLELGDSALYLCASSLGDFQETQYFGPGTRLLVL.

As DNA, the CDR3 is TGTGCCAGCAGCTTAGTTGGCGGGGCCTCGAGTAAACTGTTTTTT. Translating gives CASSLVGGASSKLFF. V and J are TRBV11-2 and TRBJ1-4; TRBD1 might be the D (5 bases). This CDR3 spans 15 amino acids. V was trimmed by 1 base and J by 11 bases, leaving 17 bases between them. Germline V gene sequence: CDR1 SGHAT, CDR2 FQNNGV.

This clonotype occurred many times. Here the CDR3 DNA reads TGTGCCAGCAGCCCGGGACTAGCGGGAAACAATGAGCAGTTCTTC. Protein: CASSPGLAGNNEQFF. The chain combines TRBV11-3 with TRBJ2-1, with TRBD2 matching 13 bases. The trim removed 5 bases at V and 5 bases at J, leaving 3 bases unmatched. The CDR3 totals 15 residues. Germline V gene sequence: CDR1 SGHNT, CDR2 YENEEA.

This clonotype was picked up a small number of times. This chain links TRBV5-1 with TRBJ1-1; D remains ambiguous. The V end was cut by 4 bases, the J end by 4 bases, with 20 bases between. The CDR3 consists of 16 residues. In germline, CDR1 is SGHRS, CDR2 YFSETQ. This CDR3 reads CASSPRTGAYGTEAFF. As DNA, the CDR3 is TGCGCCAGCAGCCCCAGGACGGGAGCTTACGGCACTGAAGCTTTCTTT.

This clonotype was detected a few times. The chain recombines TRBV4-1 with TRBJ2-5; maybe TRBD2 (6 bases). The CDR3 is 15 amino acids. The germline V and J ends were trimmed by 1 base and 6 bases, with 15 bases remaining between them. Per germline, CDR1 MGHRA and CDR2 YSYEKL. The CDR3 sequence: CASSQGKGGMKTQYF. CDR3 DNA: TGCGCCAGCAGCCAAGGAAAGGGAGGTATGAAGACCCAGTACTTC.

CDR3 nucleotides: TGTGCCAGCAGCTCCCCGGGACTAGCGGGAGGGCCGAAGAATGAGCAGTTCTTC. As protein: CASSSPGLAGGPKNEQFF. The chain uses TRBV13 and TRBJ2-1, with TRBD2 matching 16 bases. Germline loops: CDR1 PRHDT, CDR2 FYEKMQ (reference sequence). V lost 4 bases to trimming and J lost 7 bases; unmatched junction nucleotides: 10. This CDR3 has 18 amino acids.

V is TRBV6-2 or TRBV6-3 and J is TRBJ2-2; D possibly corresponds to TRBD1 (5 bases). CDR3 length: 15 amino acids. Deletions cut 3 bases from V and 1 base from J, with 9 bases between. Per the germline V gene, CDR1 is MNHEY and CDR2 is SVGEGT. DNA for the CDR3: TGTGCCAGCAGTTATTCGACAGAGAACACCGGGGAGCTGTTTTTT. It specifies CASSYSTENTGELFF.

This clonotype occurred a few times. The chain recombines TRBV2 with TRBJ2-1; 8 nucleotides line up with TRBD1. The CDR3 spans 16 residues. The V and J ends lost 6 bases and 6 bases, in that order; junction bases with no gene match: 13. The germline V gene encodes CDR1 SNHLY and CDR2 FYNNEI. CDR3 sequence (DNA): TGTGCCAGCAGGGACCTGGACAGGGTTGGATCCAATGAGCAGTTCTTC. Translating it yields CASRDLDRVGSNEQFF. Variable domain in full (rest from reference TRBV2 and TRBJ2-1): EPEVTQTPSHQVTQMGQEVILRCVPISNHLYFYWYRQILGQKVEFLVSFYNNEISEKSEIFDDQFSVERPDGSNFTLKIRSTKLEDSAMYFCASRDLDRVGSNEQFFGPGTRLTVL.

The chain is built from TRBV14 and TRBJ2-7; TRBD2 matches 10 bases. The CDR3 consists of 14 residues. Germline trimming cut 3 bases from V and 9 bases from J; bases unmatched to any gene: 8. Germline V gives CDR1 SGHDN, CDR2 FVKESK. DNA for the CDR3: TGTGCCAGCAGCCAGGGCGGGCTAGCGGGAGTGCAGTACGTC. Translation gives CASSQGGLAGVQYV.

This clonotype was seen just once. The chain combines TRBV7-9 with TRBJ1-1; D is unresolved. The V end was cut by 3 bases, the J end by 6 bases, with 14 bases between. The CDR3 spans 14 residues. Germline loops: CDR1 SEHNR, CDR2 FQNEAQ (reference sequence). The CDR3 bases are TGTGCCAGCAGCTTTATGGGGTTTCGGTCTGAAGCTTTCTTT. It is translated as CASSFMGFRSEAFF.

This clonotype has at least ten counts. The chain employs TRBV20-1 and TRBJ2-1; a possible D gene is TRBD2 (6 bases). CDR1 is DFQATT, CDR2 SNEGSKA, per germline (reference sequence). The CDR3 is 12 residues long. V dropped 6 bases and J dropped 7 bases, with 13 bases sitting between them. The CDR3 nucleotides are TGCAGTGCCCGGACTACGCTGAATGAGCAGTTCTTC. Its protein product is CSARTTLNEQFF.

V gene TRBV15 combines with J gene TRBJ1-1; D is ambiguous. V shed 8 bases and J shed 2 bases, with 18 bases lying between them. CDR1 is LNHNV and CDR2 is YYDKDF in the germline V gene (reference sequence). The length of the CDR3 is 15 residues. The CDR3 is CATSGGRSSNTEAFF. CDR3 in DNA: TGTGCCACCTCGGGAGGGAGGTCTTCCAACACTGAAGCTTTCTTT.